This note documents a single T cell receptor beta chain sequence. The data derive from a study of shared clonotypes between healthy human individuals. When replicate PCRs were run on unsorted PBMC, they used 300 ng DNA, about 27,000 T cell genomes. Repertoires were generated with immunoSEQ multiplex PCR, while TCRdb's copy carries only in-frame clones and drops some. The sample lists 470,000 or so clones, roughly 80% occurring once. The CDR3 is 16 residues long. Germline V gene data show CDR1 as LNHDA and CDR2 as SQIVND (reference sequence). V lost 1 base, J lost 2 bases, and 13 bases lay in between. The source is a woman between 40 and 55 years old in good health. Some clones in this sample may be carry-over from other donors' samples. The chain recombines TRBV19 with TRBJ2-3; D might be TRBD1 (5 bases). Sequenced input: PBMCs. This chain's CDR3 is CASSIGGAAYTDTQYF. The DNA of the CDR3 is TGTGCCAGTAGTATAGGGGGCGCGGCCTACACAGATACGCAGTATTTT.